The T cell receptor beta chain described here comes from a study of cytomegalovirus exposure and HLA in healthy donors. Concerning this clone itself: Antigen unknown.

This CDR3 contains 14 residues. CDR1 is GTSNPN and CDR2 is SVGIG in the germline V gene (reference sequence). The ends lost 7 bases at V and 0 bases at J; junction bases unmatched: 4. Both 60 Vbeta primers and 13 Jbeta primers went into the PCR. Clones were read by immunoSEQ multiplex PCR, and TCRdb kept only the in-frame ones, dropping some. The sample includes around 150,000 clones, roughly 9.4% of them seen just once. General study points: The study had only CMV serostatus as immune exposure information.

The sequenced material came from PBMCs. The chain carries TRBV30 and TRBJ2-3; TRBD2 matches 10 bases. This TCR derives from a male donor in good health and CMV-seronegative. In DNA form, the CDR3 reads TGTGCCTCCGGACTAGCGGCTAGCACAGATACGCAGTATTTT. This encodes CASGLAASTDTQYF.